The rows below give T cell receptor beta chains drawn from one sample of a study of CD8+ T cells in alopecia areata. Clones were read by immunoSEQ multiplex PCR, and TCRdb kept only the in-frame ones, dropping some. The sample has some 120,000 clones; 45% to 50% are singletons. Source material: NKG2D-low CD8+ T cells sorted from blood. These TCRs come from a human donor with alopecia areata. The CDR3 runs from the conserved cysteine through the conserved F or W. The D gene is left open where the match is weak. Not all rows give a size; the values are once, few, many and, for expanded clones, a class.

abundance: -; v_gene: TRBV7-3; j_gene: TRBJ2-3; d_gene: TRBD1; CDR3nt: TGTGCCAGCAGCGGACAGGGTCACGATACGCAGTATTTT; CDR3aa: CASSGQGHDTQYF
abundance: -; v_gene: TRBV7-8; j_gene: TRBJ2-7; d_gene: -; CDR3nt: TGTGCCAGCAGCTTATGGGGAAGTGGCTACGAGCAGTACTTC; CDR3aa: CASSLWGSGYEQYF
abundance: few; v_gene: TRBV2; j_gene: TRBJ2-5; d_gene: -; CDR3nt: TGTGCCAGCAGTGAACCAGCGCAAGAGACCCAGTACTTC; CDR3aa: CASSEPAQETQYF
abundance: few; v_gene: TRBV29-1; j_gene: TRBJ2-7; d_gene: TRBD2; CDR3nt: TGCAGCGTTGGGAGCGGGGACGAGCAGTACTTC; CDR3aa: CSVGSGDEQYF
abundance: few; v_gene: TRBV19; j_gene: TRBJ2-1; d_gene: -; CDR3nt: TGTGCCAGTAGACCGGGACCCGGGGGAGTGAATGAGCAGTTCTTC; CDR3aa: CASRPGPGGVNEQFF
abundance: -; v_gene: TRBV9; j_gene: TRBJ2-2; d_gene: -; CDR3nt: TGTGCCAGCAGCGTAGAGGGGACCGGGGAGCTGTTTTTT; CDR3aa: CASSVEGTGELFF
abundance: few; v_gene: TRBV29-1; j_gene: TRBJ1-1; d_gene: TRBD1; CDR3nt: TGCAGCGTAAGAGATGTATACAGGGGGAACACTGAAGCTTTCTTT; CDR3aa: CSVRDVYRGNTEAFF
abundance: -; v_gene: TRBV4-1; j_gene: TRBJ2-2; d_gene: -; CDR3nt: TGCGCCAGCAGCCAACGGCCCCTGGATCGGGAGCTGTTTTTT; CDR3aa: CASSQRPLDRELFF
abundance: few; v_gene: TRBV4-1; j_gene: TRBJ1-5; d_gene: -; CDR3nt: TGCGCCAGCAGCCAAGTGTCCGATCAGCCCCAGCATTTT; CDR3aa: CASSQVSDQPQHF
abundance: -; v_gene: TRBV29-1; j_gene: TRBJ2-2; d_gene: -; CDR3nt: TGCAGCGTCCTCCTGGTCAGGGGCACCGGGGAGCTGTTTTTT; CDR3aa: CSVLLVRGTGELFF
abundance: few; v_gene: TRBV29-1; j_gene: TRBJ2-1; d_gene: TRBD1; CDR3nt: TGCAGCGTAGACAGGGGGGTAGTTAATGAGCAGTTCTTC; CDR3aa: CSVDRGVVNEQFF
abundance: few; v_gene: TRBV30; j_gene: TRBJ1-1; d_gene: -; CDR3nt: TGTGCCTGGAGTGTACCGACGACCCCGAACACTGAAGCTTTCTTT; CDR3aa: CAWSVPTTPNTEAFF
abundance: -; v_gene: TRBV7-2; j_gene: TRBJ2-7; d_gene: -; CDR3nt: TGTGCCAGCAGCGACGGAGGGAGGGAGCAGTACTTC; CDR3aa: CASSDGGREQYF
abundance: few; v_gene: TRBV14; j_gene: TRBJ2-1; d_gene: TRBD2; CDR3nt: TGTGCCAGCAGCCAAGTATTAGCGGGAGTAAGTGAGCAGTTCTTC; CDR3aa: CASSQVLAGVSEQFF
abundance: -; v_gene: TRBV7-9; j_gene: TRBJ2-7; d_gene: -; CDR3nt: TGTGCCAGCAGCTTGGGAGACAGGCCTGACTACGAGCGGCAGTACTTC; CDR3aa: CASSLGDRPDYERQYF
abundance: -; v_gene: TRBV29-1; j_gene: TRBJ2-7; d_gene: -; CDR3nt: TGCAGCATCCTCGGCACTGCCGGCTACGAGCAGTACTTC; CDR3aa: CSILGTAGYEQYF
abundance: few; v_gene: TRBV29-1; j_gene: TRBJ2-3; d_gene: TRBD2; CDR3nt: TGCAGCGTGGAGGGGATTGGACTAGCGGGAGGCGTTACGCAGTATTTT; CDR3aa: CSVEGIGLAGGVTQYF
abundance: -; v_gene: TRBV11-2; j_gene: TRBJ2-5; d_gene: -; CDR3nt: TGTGCCAGCGGCAATAGGGGGGCACAAGAGACCCAGTACTTC; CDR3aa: CASGNRGAQETQYF
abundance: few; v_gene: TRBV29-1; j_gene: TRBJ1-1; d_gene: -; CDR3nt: TGCAGCGGGGACCTGAACACTGAAGCTTTCTTT; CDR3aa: CSGDLNTEAFF
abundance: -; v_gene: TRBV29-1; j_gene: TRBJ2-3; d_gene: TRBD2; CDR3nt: TGCAGCTCACTGAGCGGGAGTTCAGATACGCAGTATTTT; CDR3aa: CSSLSGSSDTQYF
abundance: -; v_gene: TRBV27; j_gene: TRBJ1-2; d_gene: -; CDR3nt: TGTGCCAGCATCTTGACCGCTACCTATGGCTACACCTTC; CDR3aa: CASILTATYGYTF
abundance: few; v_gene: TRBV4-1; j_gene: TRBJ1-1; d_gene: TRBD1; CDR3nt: TGCGCCAGCAGCCAAGTTGGCAGGCGCTTAAATGACAGGGGAGCTTTCTTT; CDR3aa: CASSQVGRRLNDRGAFF
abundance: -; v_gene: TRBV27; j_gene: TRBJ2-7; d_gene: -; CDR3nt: TGTGCCAGCAGTTTAAAGGCTACAGGGTACGAGCAGTACTTC; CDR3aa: CASSLKATGYEQYF
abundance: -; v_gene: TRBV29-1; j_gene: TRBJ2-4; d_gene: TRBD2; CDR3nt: TGCAGCTTTCTAGCGGGGGACGCCAAAAACATTCAGTACTTC; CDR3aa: CSFLAGDAKNIQYF
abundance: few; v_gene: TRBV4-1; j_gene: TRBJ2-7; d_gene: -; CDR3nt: TGCGCCAGCAGCCACCCGGGCGGGTTAGCGCGCGAGCAGTACTTC; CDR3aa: CASSHPGGLAREQYF
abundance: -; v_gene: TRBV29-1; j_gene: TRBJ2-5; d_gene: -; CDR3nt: TGCAGCGTTGAAGAGGTCCAGGCGCCCCAAGAGACCCAGTACTTC; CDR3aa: CSVEEVQAPQETQYF
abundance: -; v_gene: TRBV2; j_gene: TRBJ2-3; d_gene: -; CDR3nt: TGTGCCAGCAGTCCCGGGACCGCGTATTTT; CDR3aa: CASSPGTAYF
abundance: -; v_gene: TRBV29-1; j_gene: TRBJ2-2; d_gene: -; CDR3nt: TGCAGCGTATACGACGGGGAGCTGTTTTTT; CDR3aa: CSVYDGELFF
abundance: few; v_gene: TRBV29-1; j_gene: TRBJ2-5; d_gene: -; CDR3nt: TGCAGCGTCCCGACAGGCCAAGAGACCCAGTACTTC; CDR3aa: CSVPTGQETQYF
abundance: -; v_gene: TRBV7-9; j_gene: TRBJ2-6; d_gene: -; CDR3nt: TGTGCCAGCAGCCACGAGCGGCGCTCTGGGGCCAACGTCCTGACTTTC; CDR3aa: CASSHERRSGANVLTF
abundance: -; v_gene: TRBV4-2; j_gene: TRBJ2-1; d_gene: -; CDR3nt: TGTGCCAGCAGCCAAGGCCCGCGGGCCCACAATGAGCAGTTCTTC; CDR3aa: CASSQGPRAHNEQFF
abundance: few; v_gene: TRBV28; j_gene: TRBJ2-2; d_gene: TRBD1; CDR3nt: TGTGCCAGCAGTTCCCGGACAGGGCACAACACCGGGGAGCTGTTTTTT; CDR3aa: CASSSRTGHNTGELFF
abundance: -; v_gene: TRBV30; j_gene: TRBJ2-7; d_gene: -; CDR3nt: TGTGCCTGCCACCAGCGTGGGTCCGACGAGCAGTACTTC; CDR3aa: CACHQRGSDEQYF
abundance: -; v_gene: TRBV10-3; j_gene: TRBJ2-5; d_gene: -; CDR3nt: TGTGCCATCAGGGACACCGAGACCGCGGAGACCCAGTACTTC; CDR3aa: CAIRDTETAETQYF
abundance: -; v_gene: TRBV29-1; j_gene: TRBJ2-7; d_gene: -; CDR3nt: TGCAGCGTTGATGGCGCAGGCAGCTCCTACGAGCAGTACTTC; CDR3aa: CSVDGAGSSYEQYF
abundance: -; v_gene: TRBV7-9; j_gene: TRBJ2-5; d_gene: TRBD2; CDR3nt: TGTGCCAGCAGCCTGCCGACTAGCAGGAGGGAGACCCAGTACTTC; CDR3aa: CASSLPTSRRETQYF
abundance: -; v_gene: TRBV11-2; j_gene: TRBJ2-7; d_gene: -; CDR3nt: TGTGCCAGCAGCTTAGTCGGCGAGCAGTACTTC; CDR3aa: CASSLVGEQYF